One sample yielded the 17 T cell receptor beta chains listed below, sequenced in a study of cytotoxic CD8 clonotypes in ibrutinib-treated CLL. Sequenced by immunoSEQ multiplex PCR; TCRdb stores in-frame clones only, minus some. The sample consists of about 130,000 clones, 75% to 90% of them appearing once. This specimen consisted of PBMCs, obtained after 24 months of ibrutinib treatment. These receptors were collected from a human donor with chronic lymphocytic leukemia.

The CDR3 loop is CASSKGPGATYEQYF. CDR3 sequence (DNA): TGTGCCAGTAGTAAGGGGCCGGGAGCAACCTACGAGCAGTACTTC. The V call is TRBV19, the J call TRBJ2-7; TRBD2 might be the D (6 bases). Trimming took off 4 bases at V and 2 bases at J, with 15 bases between the two ends. CDR1 LNHDA and CDR2 SQIVND come from the germline V gene (reference sequence). CDR3 length: 15 amino acids.

V usage is TRBV7-2 and J usage is TRBJ1-2, with 7 nucleotides matching TRBD1. With V trimmed by 1 base and J by 2 bases, 10 bases remained unmatched. Germline CDR1 SGHTA, CDR2 FQGNSA. There are 17 residues in the CDR3. Written as DNA, the CDR3 is TGTGCCAGCAGCTTAGTGCCCCTGACAGGGAGGAACTATGGCTACACCTTC. It specifies CASSLVPLTGRNYGYTF.

The J gene is TRBJ2-7, the V gene TRBV7-2; tentative D call: TRBD1 (6 bases). The CDR3 covers 15 residues. Germline V gives CDR1 SGHTA, CDR2 FQGNSA. Deletions cut 5 bases from V and 6 bases from J, with 20 bases between. CDR3 sequence: CASSQQGALGSEQYF. The CDR3 DNA reads as TGTGCCAGCAGCCAACAGGGTGCCCTGGGAAGCGAGCAGTACTTC.

This chain connects TRBV7-2 to TRBJ1-4, with a weak D call TRBD1 (5 bases). Germline V gene lookup returns CDR1 SGHTA and CDR2 FQGNSA. Trimming left V 5 bases short and J 8 bases short, with 15 bases between. This CDR3 contains 14 residues. CDR3: CASSPGTGEEKLFF. The CDR3 DNA follows: TGTGCCAGCAGCCCTGGGACGGGTGAAGAAAAACTGTTTTTT.

V is TRBV19 and J is TRBJ2-7, with 10 nucleotides matching TRBD1. The germline CDR1 and CDR2 sequences are LNHDA and SQIVND (reference sequence). CDR3 length: 15 amino acids. Unmatched junction bases numbered 7, after V lost 6 bases and J lost 2 bases. The DNA for the CDR3 is TGTGCCAGTAGGGAATCCGGGACAGGGGCCTACGAGCAGTACTTC. Its protein product is CASRESGTGAYEQYF.

Only one count was recorded for this clone. V and J are TRBV5-5 and TRBJ1-2; a possible D gene is TRBD1 (5 bases). The germline gives CDR1 SGHKS, CDR2 YYEKEE (reference sequence). The V gene lost 1 base and the J gene lost 0 bases, with 10 bases spanning the gap. The CDR3 has 15 amino acids. The CDR3 loop reads CASSLRGPTNYGYTF. In DNA, the CDR3 is TGTGCCAGCAGCTTGCGGGGACCTACTAACTATGGCTACACCTTC. The complete variable domain, with remaining parts taken from reference TRBV5-5 and TRBJ1-2, reads DAGVTQSPTHLIKTRGQQVTLRCSPISGHKSVSWYQQVLGQGPQFIFQYYEKEERGRGNFPDRFSARQFPNYSSELNVNALLLGDSALYLCASSLRGPTNYGYTFGSGTRLTVV.

The chain uses TRBV7-9 and TRBJ1-2; TRBD1 aligns across 7 bases. With V trimmed by 2 bases and J by 4 bases, 7 bases remained unmatched. Germline CDR1 SEHNR, CDR2 FQNEAQ (reference sequence). This CDR3 is built from 15 residues. The CDR3 reads CASSLRAGGIYGYTF. DNA for the CDR3: TGTGCCAGCAGCTTAAGGGCAGGGGGAATCTATGGCTACACCTTC.

The chain employs TRBV9 and TRBJ1-2; D is uncertain. The CDR3 is 17 residues long. The V and J ends lost 0 bases and 0 bases respectively, with 15 bases between them. Germline CDR1 is SGDLS and CDR2 is YYNGEE. This CDR3 is CASSVEYAGRTNYGYTF. CDR3 bases: TGTGCCAGCAGCGTAGAATATGCAGGACGGACTAACTATGGCTACACCTTC.

The J gene is TRBJ1-2, the V gene TRBV7-2; D might be TRBD1 (6 bases). V was cut by 1 base and J by 6 bases, with 12 bases left in between. Per the germline V gene, CDR1 is SGHTA and CDR2 is FQGNSA. The length of the CDR3 is 14 residues. The CDR3 DNA follows: TGTGCCAGCAGCTTAGGAACAGGGCTCGATGGCTACACCTTC. It is translated as CASSLGTGLDGYTF.

V and J are TRBV5-4 and TRBJ1-3, with D unclear. V dropped 3 bases and J dropped 4 bases, with 11 bases sitting between them. The V gene's germline CDR1 is SGHNT and CDR2 YYREEE (reference sequence). The CDR3 covers 14 residues. CDR3 region: CASSSSGSGNTIYF. As DNA, the CDR3 is TGTGCCAGCAGCTCATCGGGTTCAGGAAACACCATATATTTT. Full variable domain (missing parts from reference TRBV5-4 and TRBJ1-3): ETGVTQSPTHLIKTRGQQVTLRCSSQSGHNTVSWYQQALGQGPQFIFQYYREEENGRGNFPPRFSGLQFPNYSSELNVNALELDDSALYLCASSSSGSGNTIYFGEGSWLTVV.

The rearrangement joins TRBV4-1 to TRBJ1-5, with unresolved D. The CDR3 length is 15 residues. Trimming removed 0 bases at V and 7 bases at J, with 13 bases between. Germline values: CDR1 MGHRA, CDR2 YSYEKL. CDR3 nucleotide sequence: TGCGCCAGCAGCCAAGATAAAGGACGGCGGCAGCCCCAGCATTTT. Protein sequence: CASSQDKGRRQPQHF.

The J gene is TRBJ2-5, the V gene TRBV10-3; D remains ambiguous. V shed 8 bases and J shed 1 base, with 20 bases lying between them. The CDR3 extends over 16 amino acids. CDR1 and CDR2 from the germline V gene are ENHRY and SYGVKD. As DNA, the CDR3 is TGTGCCATCGGAAACATCCTAGGCGGATTCCAAGAGACCCAGTACTTC. This gives the protein CAIGNILGGFQETQYF.

This clone was seen more than once but under ten times. CDR3 protein: CASSPQDLRTAFF. The CDR3 nucleotides read TGTGCCAGCAGTCCGCAGGACCTGCGGACAGCTTTCTTT. This chain joins TRBV27 and TRBJ1-1; D ambiguous. V lost 5 bases, J lost 10 bases, and 17 bases lay in between. The CDR3 loop spans 13 amino acids. Germline assignment: CDR1 MNHEY and CDR2 SMNVEV (reference sequence).

The chain employs TRBV6-1 and TRBJ2-7; 10 bases fit TRBD2. CDR1 and CDR2 from the germline V gene are MNHNS and SASEGT. V shed 7 bases, J shed 1 base, and the junction held 4 bases outside the gene matches. CDR3 length equals 14 residues. The CDR3 is CASTAAGGSYEQYF. The CDR3 coding sequence is TGTGCCAGCACGGCAGCGGGAGGGTCCTACGAGCAGTACTTC.

The J gene is TRBJ1-2, the V gene TRBV28; maybe TRBD1 (5 bases). The CDR3 contains 16 residues. Trimming pared 7 bases from V and 0 bases from J, leaving 18 bases between. Germline V gene lookup returns CDR1 MDHEN and CDR2 SYDVKM. The DNA of the CDR3 is TGTGCCAGCATCGCCTCACAGGACTTAACTAACTATGGCTACACCTTC. The encoded protein is CASIASQDLTNYGYTF.

The V and J genes are TRBV6-1 and TRBJ2-5, with 7 bases identical to TRBD1. This CDR3 is built from 15 residues. V was clipped by 5 bases and J by 3 bases; unmatched bases: 9. Germline lookup yields CDR1 MNHNS and CDR2 SASEGT. The CDR3 coding sequence is TGTGCCAGCAGTTTAAGACAGGGCGGTAAAGAGACCCAGTACTTC. Its translation: CASSLRQGGKETQYF.

This rearrangement joins TRBV29-1 to TRBJ2-7, with D tentatively TRBD1 or TRBD2 (5 bases each). The CDR3 runs 14 residues. Trimming removed 5 bases from V and 0 bases from J, with 14 bases in between. Per germline, CDR1 SQVTM and CDR2 ANQGSEA. The CDR3 is CSVSRDGSSYEQYF. The CDR3 bases are TGCAGCGTTAGCCGGGACGGAAGCTCCTACGAGCAGTACTTC.